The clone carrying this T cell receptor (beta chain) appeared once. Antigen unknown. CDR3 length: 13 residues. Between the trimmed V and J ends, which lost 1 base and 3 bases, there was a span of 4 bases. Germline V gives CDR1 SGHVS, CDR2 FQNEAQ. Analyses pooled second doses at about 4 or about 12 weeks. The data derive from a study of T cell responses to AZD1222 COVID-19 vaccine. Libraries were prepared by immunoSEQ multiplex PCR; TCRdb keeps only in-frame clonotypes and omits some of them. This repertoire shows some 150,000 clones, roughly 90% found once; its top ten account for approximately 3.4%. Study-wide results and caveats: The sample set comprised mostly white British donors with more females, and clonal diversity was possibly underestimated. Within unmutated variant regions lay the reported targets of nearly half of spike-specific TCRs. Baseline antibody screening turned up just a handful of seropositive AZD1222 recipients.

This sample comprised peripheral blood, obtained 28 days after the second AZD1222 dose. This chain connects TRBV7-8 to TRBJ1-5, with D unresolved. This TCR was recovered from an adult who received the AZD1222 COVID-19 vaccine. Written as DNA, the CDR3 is TGTGCCAGCAGCTTAGGCTTCAATCAGCCCCAGCATTTT. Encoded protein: CASSLGFNQPQHF.